This TCR beta chain was retrieved from a study of T cells in Graves' hyperthyroidism and ophthalmopathy. This clonotype occurred a few times. CDR3 length equals 15 residues. Deletions cut 5 bases from V and 2 bases from J, with 17 bases between. Germline V gene lookup returns CDR1 SGHTS and CDR2 YDEGEE. Regions amplified from RNA transcripts were the TCR beta CDR3 regions. With the HTBI primer set, the TCR CDR3 went through a first round of RT-PCR. Each CDR3 protein gets one entry after TCRdb re-called the multiplex PCR reads with MiXCR. The sample contains 600,000 to 750,000 distinct CDR3 sequences, about 18% of which appear only once. Hyperthyroidism, newly diagnosed and lasting under 2 months, affected patients aged 18 to 65. The study based diagnoses on clinical symptoms, serum thyroxine and TRAb, thyroid ultrasound and orbital computed tomography.

The sequencing sample was made of blood. This sequence originates from a man aged 50-60 years with Graves' hyperthyroidism. The rearrangement links TRBV5-8 to TRBJ2-7; the D gene is possibly TRBD1 (6 bases). This CDR3 reads CASRLPGHLTYEQYF. In DNA, the CDR3 is TGTGCCAGCAGATTACCGGGACACCTCACCTACGAGCAGTACTTC.